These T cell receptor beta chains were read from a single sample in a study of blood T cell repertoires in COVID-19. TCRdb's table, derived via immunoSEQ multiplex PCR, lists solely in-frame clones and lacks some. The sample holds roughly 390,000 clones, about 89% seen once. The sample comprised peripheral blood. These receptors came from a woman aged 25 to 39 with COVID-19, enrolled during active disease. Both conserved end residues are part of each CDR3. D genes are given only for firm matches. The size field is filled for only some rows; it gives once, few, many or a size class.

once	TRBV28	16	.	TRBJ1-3	TGTGCCAGCAGTTTGTTAAGGCAGGGCTCTGGAAACACCATATATTTT	CASSLLRQGSGNTIYF
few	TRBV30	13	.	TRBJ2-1	TGTGCCTGGAGTAGGATAGCGGCTAATGAGCAGTTCTTC	CAWSRIAANEQFF
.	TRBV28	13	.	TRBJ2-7	TGTGCCAGCAGTCCGCCTAGCCCCTACGAGCAGTACTTC	CASSPPSPYEQYF
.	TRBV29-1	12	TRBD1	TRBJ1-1	TGCAGCGTTGAGCTGCAGGGGGTTGAAGCTTTCTTT	CSVELQGVEAFF
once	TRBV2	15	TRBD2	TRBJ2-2	TGTGCCAGCAGGCGACTAGCGGGTTACACCGGGGAGCTGTTTTTT	CASRRLAGYTGELFF
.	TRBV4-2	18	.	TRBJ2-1	TGTGCCAGCAGCCCGACCCCTCTAGCACCGAGCTCCTACAATGAGCAGTTCTTC	CASSPTPLAPSSYNEQFF
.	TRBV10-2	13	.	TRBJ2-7	TGCGCCAGCAGTGATGGGCGGGCCTACGAGCAGTACTTC	CASSDGRAYEQYF
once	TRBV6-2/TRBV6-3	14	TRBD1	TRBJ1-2	TGTGCCAGCAGTTACCTCGGGACAGGGGATGGCTACACCTTC	CASSYLGTGDGYTF
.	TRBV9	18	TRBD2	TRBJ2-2	TGTGCCAGCAGCGTAGCGGCTAGCGGGAGGGGTTACACCGGGGAGCTGTTTTTT	CASSVAASGRGYTGELFF
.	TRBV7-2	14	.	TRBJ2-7	TGTGCCAGCAGCTTATACCAGGATTCCTACGAGCAGTACTTC	CASSLYQDSYEQYF
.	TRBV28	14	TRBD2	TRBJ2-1	TGTGCCAGCAGTTGGGCGGGAGCCGTCAATGAGCAGTTCTTC	CASSWAGAVNEQFF
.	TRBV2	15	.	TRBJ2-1	TGTGCCAGCAGTCATGACTTAACAGGCTACAATGAGCAGTTCTTC	CASSHDLTGYNEQFF
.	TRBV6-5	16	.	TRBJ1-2	TGTGCCAGCAGTTACTCGATCCGCGGGGTCGGAAATGGCTACACCTTC	CASSYSIRGVGNGYTF
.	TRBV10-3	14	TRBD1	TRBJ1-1	TGTGCCATCACGACCGACAGGGATGGCACTGAAGCTTTCTTT	CAITTDRDGTEAFF
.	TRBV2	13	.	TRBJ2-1	TGTGCCAGCAGTGACGGGCGGGTCCCTGAGCAGTTCTTC	CASSDGRVPEQFF
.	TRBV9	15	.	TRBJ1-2	TGTGCCAGCAGCGTCGACTGGAGGGAGGGCTATGGCTACACCTTC	CASSVDWREGYGYTF
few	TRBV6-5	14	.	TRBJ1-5	TGTGCCAGCAGTTACGGGCAGGCGAATCAGCCCCAGCATTTT	CASSYGQANQPQHF
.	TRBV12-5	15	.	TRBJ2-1	TGTGCTAGTGGTTCAAGCGGAGGCTCCTACAATGAGCAGTTCTTC	CASGSSGGSYNEQFF
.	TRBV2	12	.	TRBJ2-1	TGTGCCAGCGTCATGGAGGAGGATGAGCAGTTCTTC	CASVMEEDEQFF
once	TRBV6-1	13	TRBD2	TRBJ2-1	TGTGCCAGCAGTGAAGCGGGACTAGCGCCGGAGTTCTTC	CASSEAGLAPEFF
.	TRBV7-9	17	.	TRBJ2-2	TGTGCCAGCAGCCTAGGGGAACAGGTCCCCGAAACCGGGGAGCTGTTTTTT	CASSLGEQVPETGELFF
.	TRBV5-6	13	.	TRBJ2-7	TGTGCCAGCAGCTTAGAATCAGGGATCGAGCAGTACTTC	CASSLESGIEQYF
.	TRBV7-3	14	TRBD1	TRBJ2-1	TGTGCCAGCAGCCCCACGCAGGGGGCAAATGAGCAGTTCTTC	CASSPTQGANEQFF
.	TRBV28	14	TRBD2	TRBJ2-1	TGTGCCAGCACCCAGACTAGCGGGAGCGGTGAGCAGTTCTTC	CASTQTSGSGEQFF
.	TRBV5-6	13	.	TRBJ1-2	TGTGCCAGCAGCTTTGCGGGGATAAATGGCTACACCTTC	CASSFAGINGYTF
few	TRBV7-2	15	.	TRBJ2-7	TGTGCCAGCAGCCTACTCCGGGACAATAAGCGCGAGCAGTACTTC	CASSLLRDNKREQYF
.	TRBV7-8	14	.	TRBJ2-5	TGTGCCAGCAGCAAGCCGGGGTTAAGAGAGACCCAGTACTTC	CASSKPGLRETQYF
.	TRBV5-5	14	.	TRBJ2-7	TGTGCCAGCAGCCTGGCGGGACTCACCTACGAGCAGTACTTC	CASSLAGLTYEQYF
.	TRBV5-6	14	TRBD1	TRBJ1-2	TGTGCCAGCAGCCCGACAGGGGGATTCTATGGCTACACCTTC	CASSPTGGFYGYTF
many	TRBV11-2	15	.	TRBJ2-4	TGTGCCAGCAGCTTAGTCGGTACAGGACAAAACATTCAGTACTTC	CASSLVGTGQNIQYF
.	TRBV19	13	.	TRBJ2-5	TGTGCCACTGCGAAAGGGGGTGATGAGACCCAGTACTTC	CATAKGGDETQYF
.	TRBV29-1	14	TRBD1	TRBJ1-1	TGCAGCGTTGAAGGTATCCACAGGGGCACTGAAGCTTTCTTT	CSVEGIHRGTEAFF
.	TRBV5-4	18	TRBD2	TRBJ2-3	TGTGCCAGCAGCTTGGGGGGACTAGCGGGATCCGCCGGAGATACGCAGTATTTT	CASSLGGLAGSAGDTQYF
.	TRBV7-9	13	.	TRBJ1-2	TGTGCCAGCAGCTTAAAGGGGTCAGATGGCTACACCTTC	CASSLKGSDGYTF
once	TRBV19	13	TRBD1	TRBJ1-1	TGTGCCAGTAGTAAAGACAGGGGGCCTGCAGCTTTCTTT	CASSKDRGPAAFF
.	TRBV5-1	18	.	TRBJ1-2	TGCGCCAGCAGCTTGTGGCCGCCAGGACAGAATATTAACTATGGCTACACCTTC	CASSLWPPGQNINYGYTF
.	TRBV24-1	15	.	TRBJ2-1	TGTGCCACCAGTGATGTAGGGAGCTCCTACAATGAGCAGTTCTTC	CATSDVGSSYNEQFF
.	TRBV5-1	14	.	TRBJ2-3	TGCGCCAGCAGCTTCGCCCTAGTCGCAGATACGCAGTATTTT	CASSFALVADTQYF
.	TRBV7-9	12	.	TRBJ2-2	TGTGCCAGCAGCTCCTTCACCGGGGAGCTGTTTTTT	CASSSFTGELFF
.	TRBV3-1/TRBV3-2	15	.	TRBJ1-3	TGTGCCAGCAGCCAAGATTGGACAGACGGAAACACCATATATTTT	CASSQDWTDGNTIYF
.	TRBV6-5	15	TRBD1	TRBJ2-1	TGTGCCAGCAGTTGGGACAGGGCGGGCTACAATGAGCAGTTCTTC	CASSWDRAGYNEQFF
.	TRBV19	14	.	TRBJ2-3	TGTGCCAGTAGTATAGCGCGTAGCACAGATACGCAGTATTTT	CASSIARSTDTQYF
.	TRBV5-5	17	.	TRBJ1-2	TGTGCCAGCAGCTTTCGTTTTAGCGCAGATTCTAACTATGGCTACACCTTC	CASSFRFSADSNYGYTF
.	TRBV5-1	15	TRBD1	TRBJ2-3	TGCGCCAGCAGCTTGGTTGGGACAGTGGGGGATACGCAGTATTTT	CASSLVGTVGDTQYF
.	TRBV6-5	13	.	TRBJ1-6	TGTGCCAGCAGGGGACTTGACAATTCACCCCTCCACTTT	CASRGLDNSPLHF
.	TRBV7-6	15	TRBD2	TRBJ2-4	TGTGCCAGCAGTTCGACCGGGACTAGCTTGAGCATTCAGTACTTC	CASSSTGTSLSIQYF
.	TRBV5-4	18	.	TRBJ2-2	TGTGCCAGCAGCCGCCGACCACAGGGGGGGACGAACACCGGGGAGCTGTTTTTT	CASSRRPQGGTNTGELFF
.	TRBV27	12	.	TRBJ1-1	TGTGCCAGCAGTTCAGGTTACACTGAAGCTTTCTTT	CASSSGYTEAFF
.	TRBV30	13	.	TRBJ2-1	TGTGCCTGGAGCTGGGGGGAGAACAATGAGCAGTTCTTC	CAWSWGENNEQFF
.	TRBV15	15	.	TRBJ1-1	TGTGCCACCAGCAGGGATTACGGGACATTTGGGGAAGCTTTCTTT	CATSRDYGTFGEAFF
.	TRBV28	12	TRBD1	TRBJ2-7	TGTGCTACTAGGACAGGGGACTACGAGCAGTACTTC	CATRTGDYEQYF
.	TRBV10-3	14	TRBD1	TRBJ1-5	TGTGCCATCAGCGGGACAGGGGGAAATCAGCCCCAGCATTTT	CAISGTGGNQPQHF
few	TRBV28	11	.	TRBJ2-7	TGTGCCAGCAGTCCAGCCTACGAGCAGTACTTC	CASSPAYEQYF
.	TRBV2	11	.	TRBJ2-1	TGTGCCAGCAGTGAATGGGAGGAACGGTTCTTC	CASSEWEERFF
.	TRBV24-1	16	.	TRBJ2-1	TGTGCCACCAGTGATAAGGGGGGGCGGGAATACAATGAGCAGTTCTTC	CATSDKGGREYNEQFF
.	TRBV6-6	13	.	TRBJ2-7	TGTGCCAGCAGTTCCGCCCTGGGGAGCGAGCAGTACTTC	CASSSALGSEQYF
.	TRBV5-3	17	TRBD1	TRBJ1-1	TGTGCCAGAAGCATCAAGAAGGGACAGCGCATGAACACTGAAGCTTTCTTT	CARSIKKGQRMNTEAFF